Below are 3 T cell receptor beta chains sequenced from a single sample in a study of T-cell memory formation after mild COVID-19. TCRdb re-called the 5' RACE reads with MiXCR, one entry per CDR3 protein. The table lists around 190,000 distinct CDR3 sequences, approximately 18% of them singletons. Sequenced: PBMCs or a T cell subset sorted from them (not recorded which). The receptors come from a man aged 18 to 29 who had mild COVID-19 (a few samples of this study predate the infection). Cell type and time point are not known.

This chain uses TRBV6-5 with TRBJ1-6; D not certain. V was trimmed by 2 bases and J by 6 bases, leaving 5 bases between them. Germline V CDR1 and CDR2: MNHEY, SVGAGI. The CDR3 extends over 13 amino acids. The CDR3 DNA sequence: TGTGCCAGCAGTTACACAATTAATTCACCCCTCCACTTT. It encodes CASSYTINSPLHF.

This clonotype was seen a few times. The chain couples TRBV4-3 to TRBJ2-5; D not resolved. Germline loops: CDR1 LGHNA, CDR2 YSLEER. V was pared by 0 bases and J by 4 bases, with 6 bases between. The CDR3 totals 13 residues. This chain's CDR3 is CASSQDNRETQYF. CDR3 nucleotide sequence: TGCGCCAGCAGCCAAGACAATCGAGAGACCCAGTACTTC.

This clonotype was seen a handful of times. The chain links TRBV6-6 to TRBJ1-1, with 9 positions matching TRBD1. Germline values: CDR1 MNHNY, CDR2 SVGAGI (reference sequence). The CDR3 is 12 amino acids. J was trimmed by 11 bases and V by 10 bases; bases with no gene match: 11. The CDR3 spells CAITGQGWRAFF. The CDR3 bases are TGTGCCATCACGGGACAGGGCTGGAGGGCTTTCTTT.